A selection of T cell receptor beta chains follows, all from one sample in a study of cytomegalovirus exposure and HLA in healthy donors. TCRdb's copy holds only in-frame clones and misses some; the assay was immunoSEQ multiplex PCR. The data contain about 56,000 clones, roughly nine tenths of them singletons. The sequenced sample was PBMCs. These receptors came from a man between 18 and 35 years old in good health and CMV-seronegative. CDR3s include the opening cysteine and the closing phenylalanine or tryptophan. D genes are given only for firm matches. Size values are once, few and many counts, or a class for expanded clones, and some rows have none.

TRBJ2-6 NA TRBV27 NA CASSLVRSGANVLTF TGTGCCAGCAGCCTAGTTCGCTCTGGGGCCAACGTCCTGACTTTC
TRBJ1-5 NA TRBV28 NA CASSPASGSSNQPQHF TGTGCCAGCAGTCCAGCTTCCGGGTCTAGCAATCAGCCCCAGCATTTT
TRBJ1-1 TRBD1 TRBV13 NA CASSATGTGARNTEAFF TGTGCCAGCAGCGCAACCGGGACAGGGGCTAGAAACACTGAAGCTTTCTTT
TRBJ1-1 NA TRBV5-8 NA CASSLGTGTEAFF TGTGCCAGCAGCTTGGGAACAGGAACTGAAGCTTTCTTT
TRBJ1-4 TRBD1 TRBV5-4 NA CASSARGGADEKLFF TGTGCCAGCAGCGCCAGAGGGGGCGCGGATGAAAAACTGTTTTTT
TRBJ2-2 NA TRBV19 NA CASSIEKMRASGLDTGELFF TGTGCCAGTAGTATAGAAAAAATGAGGGCGAGCGGCCTCGACACCGGGGAGCTGTTTTTT
TRBJ2-7 NA TRBV6-5 NA CASSYLTGEVEQYF TGTGCCAGCAGTTACTTAACAGGGGAGGTCGAGCAGTACTTC
TRBJ2-1 NA TRBV7-2 few CASSLSGRSYNEQFF TGTGCCAGCAGCTTAAGCGGAAGGTCCTACAATGAGCAGTTCTTC
TRBJ2-5 NA TRBV4-1 NA CASSQENFKGEETQYF TGCGCCAGCAGCCAAGAAAACTTTAAGGGGGAAGAGACCCAGTACTTC
TRBJ2-5 TRBD2 TRBV11-3 NA CASSRGGKETQYF TGTGCCAGCAGCCGCGGGGGAAAAGAGACCCAGTACTTC
TRBJ2-6 NA TRBV19 NA CASSAQGSGANVLTF TGTGCCAGTAGTGCCCAGGGCTCTGGGGCCAACGTCCTGACTTTC
TRBJ2-7 NA TRBV7-3 once CASSSSGGYEQYF TGTGCCAGCAGCTCCTCCGGGGGCTACGAGCAGTACTTC
TRBJ2-1 TRBD1 TRBV11-3 NA CASSEGQGMDEQFF TGTGCCAGCAGCGAGGGACAGGGGATGGATGAGCAGTTCTTC
TRBJ2-7 NA TRBV6-5 once CASSYGLKEQYF TGTGCCAGCAGTTACGGCCTTAAGGAGCAGTACTTC
TRBJ2-2 NA TRBV19 NA CASSIRRVGELFF TGTGCCAGTAGTATAAGGAGGGTCGGGGAGCTGTTTTTT
TRBJ1-5 NA TRBV27 NA CASSRGSNQPQHF TGTGCCAGCAGTCGAGGAAGCAATCAGCCCCAGCATTTT
TRBJ2-1 TRBD2 TRBV9 NA CASSAPSGSSYNEQFF TGTGCCAGCAGCGCCCCAAGCGGGAGCTCCTACAATGAGCAGTTCTTC
TRBJ2-3 TRBD2 TRBV27 NA CASSPYPPSGRAEDTQYF TGTGCCAGCAGTCCTTACCCCCCCAGCGGGAGGGCCGAAGATACGCAGTATTTT
TRBJ1-5 NA TRBV10-3 NA CAIRGGDNQPQHF TGTGCCATCAGGGGGGGTGACAATCAGCCCCAGCATTTT
TRBJ2-6 NA TRBV19 NA CASSISGAGANVLTF TGTGCCAGTAGTATCTCGGGAGCTGGGGCCAACGTCCTGACTTTC
TRBJ1-1 NA TRBV5-1 NA CASSLMGNMNTEAFF TGCGCCAGCAGCTTAATGGGCAACATGAACACTGAAGCTTTCTTT
TRBJ2-7 TRBD1 TRBV7-3 NA CASSSIRGTGRISYEQYF TGTGCCAGCAGCTCGATACGAGGGACAGGGAGGATCTCCTACGAGCAGTACTTC
TRBJ2-6 NA TRBV4-3 few CASSQITGTGANVLTF TGCGCCAGCAGCCAAATTACAGGGACTGGGGCCAACGTCCTGACTTTC
TRBJ2-1 TRBD2 TRBV7-2 NA CASSYGLAGTYNEQFF TGTGCCAGCAGCTACGGACTAGCGGGAACCTACAATGAGCAGTTCTTC
TRBJ1-5 NA TRBV15 NA CATSRTRNSNQPQHF TGTGCCACCAGCAGGACACGTAATAGCAATCAGCCCCAGCATTTT
TRBJ1-2 TRBD1 TRBV7-3 NA CASSKTGTGVSYGYTF TGTGCCAGCAGCAAAACGGGGACAGGGGTCTCCTATGGCTACACCTTC
TRBJ1-2 TRBD1 TRBV4-3 NA CASSQEPGGRSNYGYTF TGCGCCAGCAGCCAAGAACCAGGGGGCAGGTCTAACTATGGCTACACCTTC
TRBJ2-1 TRBD2 TRBV7-2 NA CASSSGLAAYNEQFF TGTGCCAGCAGCTCCGGACTAGCGGCTTACAATGAGCAGTTCTTC
TRBJ2-7 NA TRBV7-6 once CASSLGRGESYEQYF TGTGCCAGCAGCTTAGGGAGGGGCGAGTCCTACGAGCAGTACTTC
TRBJ2-1 TRBD1 TRBV6-5 NA CASSTGTGGNEQFF TGTGCCAGCAGTACCGGGACAGGGGGCAATGAGCAGTTCTTC
TRBJ1-2 TRBD1 TRBV5-1 NA CASSSDRGAYRDNYGYTF TGCGCCAGCAGCTCGGACAGGGGCGCCTATAGGGATAACTATGGCTACACCTTC